A single sample gave rise to the 3 T cell receptor beta chains below, sequenced in a study of T cells in Graves' hyperthyroidism and ophthalmopathy. Authors of the study amplified TCR beta CDR3 regions from RNA transcripts. When the TCR CDR3 underwent first-round RT-PCR, the HTBI primer set was used. In TCRdb, the multiplex PCR reads were re-called with MiXCR into one record per CDR3 protein. The sample holds 730,000 or so distinct CDR3 sequences, around 19% seen once. Source material: blood. These receptors came from a woman aged 45-65 years with Graves' hyperthyroidism that later progressed to Graves' ophthalmopathy.

The genes are TRBV24-1 and TRBJ2-2; 10 bases are shared with TRBD1. The germline V gene encodes CDR1 KGHDR and CDR2 SFDVKD. V dropped 2 bases and J dropped 6; count of bases not matched to a gene: 5. The CDR3 runs 16 residues. The CDR3 sequence: CATSDWGQGFPGELFF. CDR3 coding DNA: TGTGCCACCAGTGATTGGGGACAGGGGTTCCCCGGGGAGCTGTTTTTT.

This clonotype has more than one count but fewer than ten. This chain joins TRBV6-2 or TRBV6-3 and TRBJ1-1, with unresolved D. CDR1 is MNHEY and CDR2 is SVGEGT in the germline V gene. The CDR3 runs to 13 residues. Trimming took off 1 base at V and 11 bases at J, with 14 bases between the two ends. DNA for the CDR3: TGTGCCAGCAGTTACTTAAGGCGTCTGGGGGCTTTCTTT. Translated, it gives CASSYLRRLGAFF.

The chain carries TRBV11-2 and TRBJ1-5, with D possibly TRBD1 on 5 matching bases. V was shortened by 1 base and J by 7 bases, with 11 bases between the two germline ends. This CDR3 is built from 14 residues. CDR1 is SGHAT and CDR2 is FQNNGV in the germline V gene. CDR3 in DNA: TGTGCCAGCAGCTTAGGGGTCAGGGAACAGCCCCAGCATTTT. Its translation is CASSLGVREQPQHF.